This T cell receptor (beta chain) was documented in a study of CD8+ T cells in alopecia areata. About the study: Female C3H/HeJ mice aged 7-10 weeks received skin from roughly 6-13-month-old C3H/HeJ donors with spontaneous alopecia.

Cell sorting was performed on pooled cutaneous lymph node cells with CD4, CD8alpha, NKG2D, NKG2ACE and other markers. Study outcomes and limitations: Although TCR sharing was seen in mice, sharing across patients was less clear, possibly for HLA-related reasons.

This clone was observed many times. Its cognate antigen is unknown. Each gene name is a mouse one. Extraction of RNA preceded its reverse transcription into cDNA, which served as the sequencing template. Produced via immunoSEQ multiplex PCR; TCRdb's table is partial and in-frame only. In total the sample includes 20,000 or so clones, none of them seen once. This TCR was recovered from a C3H/HeJ mouse with alopecia areata. This strain's MHC haplotype is H2-k. The sample consisted of CD8+ T cells sorted from a lymph node.

The CDR3 sequence: CASSVRDTNTEVFF. Partial CDR3 DNA: TGTGCCAGCAGCGTCCGGGACACAAACACA. The J gene is TRBJ1-1, the V gene TRBV13-3, with a possible D match to TRBD1 (6 bases). The read ends 4 residues shy of where the CDR3 ends; the end is completed using the germline J gene. V was shortened by 5 bases and J by 0 bases, with 11 bases between the two germline ends. Germline CDR1 and CDR2: NNHDY and SYVADS. This CDR3 is built from 14 residues.